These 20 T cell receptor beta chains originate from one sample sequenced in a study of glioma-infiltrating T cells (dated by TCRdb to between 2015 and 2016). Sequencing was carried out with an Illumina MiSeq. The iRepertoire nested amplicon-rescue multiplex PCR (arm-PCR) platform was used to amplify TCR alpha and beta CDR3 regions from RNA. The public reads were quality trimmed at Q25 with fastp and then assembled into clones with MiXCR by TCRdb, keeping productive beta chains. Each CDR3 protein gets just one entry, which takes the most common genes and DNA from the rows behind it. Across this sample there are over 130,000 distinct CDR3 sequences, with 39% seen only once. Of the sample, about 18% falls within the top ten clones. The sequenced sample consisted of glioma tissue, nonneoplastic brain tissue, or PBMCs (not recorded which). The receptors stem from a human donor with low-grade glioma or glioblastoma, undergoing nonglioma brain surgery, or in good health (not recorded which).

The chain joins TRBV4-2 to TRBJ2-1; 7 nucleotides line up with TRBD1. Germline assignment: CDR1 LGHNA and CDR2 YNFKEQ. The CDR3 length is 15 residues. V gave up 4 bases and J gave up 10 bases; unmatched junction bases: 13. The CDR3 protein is CASSRTGTESYEQFF. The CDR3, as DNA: TGTGCCAGCAGCCGAACCGGGACAGAGTCCTACGAGCAGTTCTTC.

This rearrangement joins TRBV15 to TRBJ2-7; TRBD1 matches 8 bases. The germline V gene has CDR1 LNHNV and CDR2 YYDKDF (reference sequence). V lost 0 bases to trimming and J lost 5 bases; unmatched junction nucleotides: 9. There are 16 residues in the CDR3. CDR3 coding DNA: TGTGCCACCAGCAGAGATCTAACAGGGGGAGAACACGAGCAGTACTTC. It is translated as CATSRDLTGGEHEQYF. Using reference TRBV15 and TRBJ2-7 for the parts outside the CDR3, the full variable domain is DAMVIQNPRYQVTQFGKPVTLSCSQTLNHNVMYWYQQKSSQAPKLLFHYYDKDFNNEADTPDNFQSRRPNTSFCFLDIRSPGLGDTAMYLCATSRDLTGGEHEQYFGPGTRLTVT.

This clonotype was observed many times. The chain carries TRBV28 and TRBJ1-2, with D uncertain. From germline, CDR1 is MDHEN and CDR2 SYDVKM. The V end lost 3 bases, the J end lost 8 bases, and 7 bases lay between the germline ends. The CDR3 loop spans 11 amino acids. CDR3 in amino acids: CASSFTRGYTF. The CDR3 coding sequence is TGTGCCAGCAGTTTCACGCGGGGCTACACCTTC.

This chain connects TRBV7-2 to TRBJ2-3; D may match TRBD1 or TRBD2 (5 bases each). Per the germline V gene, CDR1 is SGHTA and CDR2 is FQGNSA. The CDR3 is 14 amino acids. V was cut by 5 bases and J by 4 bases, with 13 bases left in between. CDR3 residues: CASSASLGADTQYF. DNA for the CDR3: TGTGCCAGCAGCGCAAGTTTGGGGGCAGATACGCAGTATTTT.

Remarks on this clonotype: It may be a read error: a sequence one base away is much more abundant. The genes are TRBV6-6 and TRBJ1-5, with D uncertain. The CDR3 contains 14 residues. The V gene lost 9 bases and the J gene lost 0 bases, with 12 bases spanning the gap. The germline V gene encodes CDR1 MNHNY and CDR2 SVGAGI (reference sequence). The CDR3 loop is CASKASYSNQPQHF. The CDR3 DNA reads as TGTGCCAGTAAGGCATCTTATAGCAATCAGCCCCAGCATTTT.

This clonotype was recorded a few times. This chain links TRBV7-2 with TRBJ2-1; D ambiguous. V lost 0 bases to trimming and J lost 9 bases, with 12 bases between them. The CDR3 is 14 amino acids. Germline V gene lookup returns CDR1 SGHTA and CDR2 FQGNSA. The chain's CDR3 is CASSLAEWGAEQFF. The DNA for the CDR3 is TGTGCCAGCAGCTTAGCGGAATGGGGTGCTGAGCAGTTCTTC.

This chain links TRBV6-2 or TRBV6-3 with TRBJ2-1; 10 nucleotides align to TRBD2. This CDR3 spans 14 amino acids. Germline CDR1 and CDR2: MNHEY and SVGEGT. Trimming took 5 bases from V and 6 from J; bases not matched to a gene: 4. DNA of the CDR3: TGTGCCAGCAGTGTTCTAGCGGGGGTCAATGAGCAGTTCTTC. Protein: CASSVLAGVNEQFF.

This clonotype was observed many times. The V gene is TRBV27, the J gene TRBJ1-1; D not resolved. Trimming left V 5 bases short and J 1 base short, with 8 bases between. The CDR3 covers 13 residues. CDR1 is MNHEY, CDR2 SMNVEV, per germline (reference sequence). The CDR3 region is CASSPDWNTEAFF. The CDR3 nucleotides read TGTGCCAGCAGTCCGGACTGGAACACTGAAGCTTTCTTT.

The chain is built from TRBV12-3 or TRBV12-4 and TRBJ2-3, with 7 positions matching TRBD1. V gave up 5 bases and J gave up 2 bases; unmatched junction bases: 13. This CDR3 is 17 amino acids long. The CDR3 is CASSPSPGQTPTDTQYF. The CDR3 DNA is TGTGCCAGCAGTCCTTCCCCGGGACAGACGCCCACAGATACGCAGTATTTT.

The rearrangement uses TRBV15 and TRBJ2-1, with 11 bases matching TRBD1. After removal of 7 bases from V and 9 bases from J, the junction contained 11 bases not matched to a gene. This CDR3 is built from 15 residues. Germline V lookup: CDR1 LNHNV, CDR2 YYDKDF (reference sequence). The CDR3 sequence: CATNNAGQGVTEQFF. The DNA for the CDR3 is TGTGCCACCAACAACGCGGGACAGGGGGTTACTGAGCAGTTCTTC. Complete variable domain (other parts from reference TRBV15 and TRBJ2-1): DAMVIQNPRYQVTQFGKPVTLSCSQTLNHNVMYWYQQKSSQAPKLLFHYYDKDFNNEADTPDNFQSRRPNTSFCFLDIRSPGLGDTAMYLCATNNAGQGVTEQFFGPGTRLTVL.

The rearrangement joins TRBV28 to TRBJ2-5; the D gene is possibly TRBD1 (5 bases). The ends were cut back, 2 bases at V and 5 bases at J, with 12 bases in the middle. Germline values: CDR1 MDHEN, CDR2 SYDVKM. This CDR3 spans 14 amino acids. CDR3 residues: CASSLQGRKETQYF. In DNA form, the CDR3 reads TGTGCCAGCAGTTTACAGGGTCGAAAGGAGACCCAGTACTTC.

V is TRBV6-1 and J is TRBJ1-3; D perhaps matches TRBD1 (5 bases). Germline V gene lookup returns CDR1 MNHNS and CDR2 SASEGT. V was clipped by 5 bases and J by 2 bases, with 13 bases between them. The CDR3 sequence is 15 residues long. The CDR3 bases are TGTGCCAGCAGTCCAACAGGTACCCCTGGAAACACCATATATTTT. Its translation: CASSPTGTPGNTIYF.

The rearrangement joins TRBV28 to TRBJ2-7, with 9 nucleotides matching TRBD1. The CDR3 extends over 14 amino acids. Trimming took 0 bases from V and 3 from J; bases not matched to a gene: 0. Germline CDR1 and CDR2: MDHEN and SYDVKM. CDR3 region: CASSLWGQGYEQYF. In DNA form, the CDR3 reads TGTGCCAGCAGTTTATGGGGACAGGGCTACGAGCAGTACTTC.

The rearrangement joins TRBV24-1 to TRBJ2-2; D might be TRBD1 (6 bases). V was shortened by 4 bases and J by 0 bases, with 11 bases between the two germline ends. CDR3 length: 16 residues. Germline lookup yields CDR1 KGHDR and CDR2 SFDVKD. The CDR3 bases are TGTGCCACCAGTGACTCGGACAGATCGAACACCGGGGAGCTGTTTTTT. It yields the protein CATSDSDRSNTGELFF.

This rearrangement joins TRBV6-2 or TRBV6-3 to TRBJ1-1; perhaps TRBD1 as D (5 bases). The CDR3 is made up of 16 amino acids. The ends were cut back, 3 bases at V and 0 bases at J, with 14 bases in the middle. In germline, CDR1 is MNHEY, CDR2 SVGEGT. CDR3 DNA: TGTGCCAGCAGTTATTATGCCGGGGGATTGAACACTGAAGCTTTCTTT. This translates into CASSYYAGGLNTEAFF.

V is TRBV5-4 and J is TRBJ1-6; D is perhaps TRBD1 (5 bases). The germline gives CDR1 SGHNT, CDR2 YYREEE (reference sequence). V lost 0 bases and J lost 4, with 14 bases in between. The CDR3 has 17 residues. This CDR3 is CASSLGAGTGYNSPLHF. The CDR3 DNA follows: TGTGCCAGCAGCTTGGGGGCCGGGACGGGGTATAATTCACCCCTCCACTTT. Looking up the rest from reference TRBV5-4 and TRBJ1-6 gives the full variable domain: ETGVTQSPTHLIKTRGQQVTLRCSSQSGHNTVSWYQQALGQGPQFIFQYYREEENGRGNFPPRFSGLQFPNYSSELNVNALELDDSALYLCASSLGAGTGYNSPLHFGNGTRLTVT.

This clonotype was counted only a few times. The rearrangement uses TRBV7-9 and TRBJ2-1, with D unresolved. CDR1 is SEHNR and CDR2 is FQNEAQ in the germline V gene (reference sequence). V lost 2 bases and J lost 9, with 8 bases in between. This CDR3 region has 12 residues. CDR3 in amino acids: CASSLLAGEQFF. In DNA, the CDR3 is TGTGCCAGCAGCTTATTAGCTGGTGAGCAGTTCTTC.

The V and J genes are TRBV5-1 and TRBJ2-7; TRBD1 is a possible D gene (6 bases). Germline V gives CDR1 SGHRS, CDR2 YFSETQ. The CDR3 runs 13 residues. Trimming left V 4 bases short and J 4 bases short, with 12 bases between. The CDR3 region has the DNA TGCGCCAGCAGCCAGGATACAGGGTACGAGCAGTACTTC. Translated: CASSQDTGYEQYF.

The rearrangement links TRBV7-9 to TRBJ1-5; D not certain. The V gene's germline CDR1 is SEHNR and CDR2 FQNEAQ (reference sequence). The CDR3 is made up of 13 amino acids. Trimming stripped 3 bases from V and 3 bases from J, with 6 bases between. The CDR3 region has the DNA TGTGCCAGCAGCTTCTTCGACAATCAGCCCCAGCATTTT. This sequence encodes CASSFFDNQPQHF.

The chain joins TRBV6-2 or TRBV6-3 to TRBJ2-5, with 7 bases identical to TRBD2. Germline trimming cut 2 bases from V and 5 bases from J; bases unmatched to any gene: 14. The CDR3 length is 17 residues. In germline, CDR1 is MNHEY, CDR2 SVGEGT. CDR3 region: CASSYGWPGGSQETQYF. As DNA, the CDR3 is TGTGCCAGCAGTTACGGTTGGCCGGGAGGCTCTCAGGAGACCCAGTACTTC.